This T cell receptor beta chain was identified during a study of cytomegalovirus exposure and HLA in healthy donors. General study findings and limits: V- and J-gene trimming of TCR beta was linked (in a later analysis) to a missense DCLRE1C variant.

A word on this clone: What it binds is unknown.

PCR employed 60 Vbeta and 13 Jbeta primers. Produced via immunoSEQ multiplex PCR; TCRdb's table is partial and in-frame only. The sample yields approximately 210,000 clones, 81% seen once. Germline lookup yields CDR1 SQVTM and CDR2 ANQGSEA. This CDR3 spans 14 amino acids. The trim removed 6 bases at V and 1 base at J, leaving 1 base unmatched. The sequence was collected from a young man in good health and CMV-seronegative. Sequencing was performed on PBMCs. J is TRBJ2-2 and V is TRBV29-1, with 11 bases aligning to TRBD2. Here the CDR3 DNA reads TGCAGCGTACTAGCGGGAGTGAACACCGGGGAGCTGTTTTTT. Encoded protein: CSVLAGVNTGELFF.